What follows are 5 T cell receptor beta chains derived from one specimen sequenced in a study of blood T cell repertoires in COVID-19 (dated by TCRdb to 2018 to 2020). The library was prepared using the immunoSEQ multiplex PCR assay. Sourced from immuneACCESS, this table was stored by TCRdb with only in-frame sequences that have V and J called. A share of the clones is absent; for the studies checked, an unresolved V gene accounts for under half, and the remainder has no known explanation. The sample profile shows some 160,000 clones; just over 90% of them were found once. The top ten constitute roughly 2.3% of the sample. Sequencing was carried out using peripheral blood. These receptors all come from a man between 18 and 29 years old with acute or convalescent COVID-19.

This clone was counted at least ten times. This chain joins TRBV9 and TRBJ1-1; D remains ambiguous. The CDR3 loop spans 16 amino acids. CDR1 SGDLS and CDR2 YYNGEE come from the germline V gene. V shed 0 bases and J shed 2 bases, with 14 bases lying between them. The CDR3 DNA sequence: TGTGCCAGCAGCGTAGATCCGGCCGGGGTTAACACTGAAGCTTTCTTT. Translated: CASSVDPAGVNTEAFF.

This sequence joins TRBV7-9 and TRBJ1-2; D is unresolved. CDR1 SEHNR and CDR2 FQNEAQ come from the germline V gene (reference sequence). The CDR3 runs 15 residues. Trimming took off 1 base at V and 1 base at J, with 10 bases between the two ends. CDR3 in amino acids: CASSLGSADNYGYTF. The CDR3 nucleotides read TGTGCCAGCAGCTTAGGCTCCGCAGATAACTATGGCTACACCTTC.

In this sample, this clone turned up once. V usage is TRBV3-1 (or the pseudogene TRBV3-2) and J usage is TRBJ1-6; maybe TRBD1 (6 bases). V lost 8 bases and J 5 bases, leaving 22 bases between the germline ends. Germline CDR1 LGHDT, CDR2 YNNKEL (reference sequence). This CDR3 is built from 17 residues. CDR3 residues: CASHDKAGARNNSPLHF. The CDR3 bases are TGTGCCAGCCATGATAAAGCAGGGGCGCGTAATAATTCACCCCTCCACTTT.

The rearrangement links TRBV18 to TRBJ2-2; TRBD2 agrees at 9 bases. J gave up 4 bases and V 4 bases, and 7 bases lay outside the gene matches. The CDR3 loop spans 16 amino acids. CDR1 and CDR2 from the germline V gene are KGHSH and LQKENI. The CDR3 DNA reads as TGTGCCAGCTCACTCTCTAGCGGGATTAGCACCGGGGAGCTGTTTTTT. Its protein product is CASSLSSGISTGELFF.

V is TRBV6-6 and J is TRBJ2-7, with D possibly matching TRBD1 (5 bases). V lost 8 bases and J 5 bases, leaving 10 bases between the germline ends. CDR1 is MNHNY and CDR2 is SVGAGI in the germline V gene (reference sequence). This CDR3 comprises 11 residues. CDR3 protein: CASSGRNEQYF. The CDR3 DNA sequence: TGTGCCAGCTCAGGGCGAAACGAGCAGTACTTC.